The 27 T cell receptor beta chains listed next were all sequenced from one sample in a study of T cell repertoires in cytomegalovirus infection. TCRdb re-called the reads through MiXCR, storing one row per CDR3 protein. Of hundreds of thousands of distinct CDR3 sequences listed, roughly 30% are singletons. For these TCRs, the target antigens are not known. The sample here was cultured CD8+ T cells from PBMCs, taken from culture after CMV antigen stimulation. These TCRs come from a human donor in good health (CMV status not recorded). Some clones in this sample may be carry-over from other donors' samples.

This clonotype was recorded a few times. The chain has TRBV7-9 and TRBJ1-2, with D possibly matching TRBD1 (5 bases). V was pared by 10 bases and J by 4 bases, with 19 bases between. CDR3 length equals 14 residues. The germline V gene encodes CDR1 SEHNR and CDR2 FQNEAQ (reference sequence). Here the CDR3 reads CATFLLGELYGYTF. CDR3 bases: TGTGCCACCTTCTTGTTGGGGGAACTCTATGGCTACACCTTC.

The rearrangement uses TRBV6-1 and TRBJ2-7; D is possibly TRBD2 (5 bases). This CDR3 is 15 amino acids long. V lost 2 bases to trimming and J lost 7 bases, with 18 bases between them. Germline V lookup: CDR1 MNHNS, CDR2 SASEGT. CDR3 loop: CASSERAAVYWEQYF. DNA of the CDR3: TGTGCCAGCAGTGAAAGAGCGGCCGTCTACTGGGAGCAGTACTTC.

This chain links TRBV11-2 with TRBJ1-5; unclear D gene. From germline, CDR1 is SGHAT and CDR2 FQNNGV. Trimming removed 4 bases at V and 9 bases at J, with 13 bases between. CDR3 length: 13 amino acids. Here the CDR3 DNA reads TGTGCCAGCAGCTCAAGTTGGGGTCGGCCCCAGCATTTT. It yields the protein CASSSSWGRPQHF.

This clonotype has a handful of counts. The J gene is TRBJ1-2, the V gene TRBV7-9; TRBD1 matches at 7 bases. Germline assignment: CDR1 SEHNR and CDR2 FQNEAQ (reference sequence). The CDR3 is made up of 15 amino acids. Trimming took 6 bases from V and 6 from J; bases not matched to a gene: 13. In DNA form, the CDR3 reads TGTGCCAGCAGAAATGATAGACAGGGTGTACATGGCTACACCTTC. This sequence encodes CASRNDRQGVHGYTF. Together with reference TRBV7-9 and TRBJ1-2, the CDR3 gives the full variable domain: DTGVSQNPRHKITKRGQNVTFRCDPISEHNRLYWYRQTLGQGPEFLTYFQNEAQLEKSRLLSDRFSAERPKGSFSTLEIQRTEQGDSAMYLCASRNDRQGVHGYTFGSGTRLTVV.

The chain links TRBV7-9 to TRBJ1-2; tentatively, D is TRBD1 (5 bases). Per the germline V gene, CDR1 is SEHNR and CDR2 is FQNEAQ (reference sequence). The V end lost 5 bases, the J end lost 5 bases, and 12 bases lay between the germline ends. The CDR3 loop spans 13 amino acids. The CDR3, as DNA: TGTGCCAGCAGCCCAGAGGGGTTTTATGGCTACACCTTC. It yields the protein CASSPEGFYGYTF.

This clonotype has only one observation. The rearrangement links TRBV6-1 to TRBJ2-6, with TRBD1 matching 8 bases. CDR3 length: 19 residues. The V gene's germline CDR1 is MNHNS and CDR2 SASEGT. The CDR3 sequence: CVTLSPTGGFLSGANVLTF. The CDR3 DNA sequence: TGTGTCACCCTCTCCCCCACAGGGGGATTCCTCTCTGGGGCCAACGTCCTGACTTTC.

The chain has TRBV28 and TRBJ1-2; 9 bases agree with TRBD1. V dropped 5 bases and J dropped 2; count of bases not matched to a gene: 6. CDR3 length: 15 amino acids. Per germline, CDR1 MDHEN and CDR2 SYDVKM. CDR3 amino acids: CASSLLQGANYGYTF. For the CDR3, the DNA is TGTGCCAGCAGTCTTCTACAGGGGGCGAACTATGGCTACACCTTC.

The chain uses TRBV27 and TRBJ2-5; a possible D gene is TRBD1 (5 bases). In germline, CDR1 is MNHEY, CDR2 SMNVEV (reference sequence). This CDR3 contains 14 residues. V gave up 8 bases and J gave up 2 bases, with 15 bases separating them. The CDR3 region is CASGLQGIQETQYF. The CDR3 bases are TGTGCCAGCGGCCTTCAGGGAATACAAGAGACCCAGTACTTC.

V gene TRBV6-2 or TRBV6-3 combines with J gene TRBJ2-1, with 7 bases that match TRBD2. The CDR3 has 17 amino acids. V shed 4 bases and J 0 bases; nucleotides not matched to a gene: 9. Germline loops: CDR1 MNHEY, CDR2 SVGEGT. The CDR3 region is CASSSLARTSSYNEQFF. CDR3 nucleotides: TGTGCCAGCAGTTCGCTGGCCAGGACTAGCTCCTACAATGAGCAGTTCTTC.

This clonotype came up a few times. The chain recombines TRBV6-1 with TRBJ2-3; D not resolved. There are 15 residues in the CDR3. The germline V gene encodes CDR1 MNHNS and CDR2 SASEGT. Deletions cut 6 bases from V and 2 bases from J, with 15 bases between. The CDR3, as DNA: TGTGCCAGCAGCCCCGGTTGGGGTAACACAGATACGCAGTATTTT. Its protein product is CASSPGWGNTDTQYF.

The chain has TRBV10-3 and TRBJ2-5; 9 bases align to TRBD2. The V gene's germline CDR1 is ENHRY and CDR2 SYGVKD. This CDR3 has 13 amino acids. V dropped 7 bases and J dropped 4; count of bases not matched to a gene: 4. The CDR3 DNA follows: TGTGCCATCAACGGCGGGGGGGGAGAGACCCAGTACTTC. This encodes CAINGGGGETQYF.

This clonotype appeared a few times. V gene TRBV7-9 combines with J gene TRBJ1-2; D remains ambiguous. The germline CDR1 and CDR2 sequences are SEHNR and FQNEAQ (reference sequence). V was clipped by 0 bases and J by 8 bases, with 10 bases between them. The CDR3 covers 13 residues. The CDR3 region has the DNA TGTGCCAGCAGCTTAGCGCACCGGGCCGGCTACACCTTC. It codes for CASSLAHRAGYTF.

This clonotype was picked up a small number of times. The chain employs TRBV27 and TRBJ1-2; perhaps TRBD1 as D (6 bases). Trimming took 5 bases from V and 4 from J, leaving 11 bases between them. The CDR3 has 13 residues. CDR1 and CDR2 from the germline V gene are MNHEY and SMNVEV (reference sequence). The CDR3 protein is CASSHGQFYGYTF. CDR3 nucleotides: TGTGCCAGCAGTCACGGACAGTTCTATGGCTACACCTTC.

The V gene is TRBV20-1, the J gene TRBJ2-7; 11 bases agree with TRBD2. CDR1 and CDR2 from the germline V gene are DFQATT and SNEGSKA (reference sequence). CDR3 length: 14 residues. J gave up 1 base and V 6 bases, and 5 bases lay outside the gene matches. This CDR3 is CSAWGLADSYEQYF. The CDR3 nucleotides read TGCAGTGCATGGGGACTAGCGGATTCCTACGAGCAGTACTTC.

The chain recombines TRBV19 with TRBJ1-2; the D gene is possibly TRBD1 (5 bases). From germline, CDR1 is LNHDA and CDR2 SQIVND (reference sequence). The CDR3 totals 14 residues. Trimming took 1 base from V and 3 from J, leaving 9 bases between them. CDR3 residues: CASSIAGYDYGYTF. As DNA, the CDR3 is TGTGCCAGTAGTATAGCAGGGTACGACTATGGCTACACCTTC.

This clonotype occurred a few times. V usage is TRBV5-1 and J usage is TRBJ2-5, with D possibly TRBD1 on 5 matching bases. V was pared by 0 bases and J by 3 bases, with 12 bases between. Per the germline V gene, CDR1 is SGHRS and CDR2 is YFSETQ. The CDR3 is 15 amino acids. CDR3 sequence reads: CASSLARTNKETQYF. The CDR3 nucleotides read TGCGCCAGCAGCTTGGCAAGGACAAACAAAGAGACCCAGTACTTC.

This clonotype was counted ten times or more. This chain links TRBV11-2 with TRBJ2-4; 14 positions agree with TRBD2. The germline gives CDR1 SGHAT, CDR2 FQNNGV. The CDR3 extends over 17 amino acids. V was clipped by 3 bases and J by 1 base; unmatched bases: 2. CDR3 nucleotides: TGTGCCAGCAGCTTGACTAGCGGGGGGGCCGCCAAAAACATTCAGTACTTC. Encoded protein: CASSLTSGGAAKNIQYF.

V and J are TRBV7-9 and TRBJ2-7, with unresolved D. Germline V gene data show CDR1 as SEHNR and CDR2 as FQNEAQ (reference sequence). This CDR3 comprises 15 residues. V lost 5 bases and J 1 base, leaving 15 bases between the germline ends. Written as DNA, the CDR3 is TGTGCCAGCAGCCCCGGAAAAGACTCATCCTACGAGCAGTACGTC. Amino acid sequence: CASSPGKDSSYEQYV.

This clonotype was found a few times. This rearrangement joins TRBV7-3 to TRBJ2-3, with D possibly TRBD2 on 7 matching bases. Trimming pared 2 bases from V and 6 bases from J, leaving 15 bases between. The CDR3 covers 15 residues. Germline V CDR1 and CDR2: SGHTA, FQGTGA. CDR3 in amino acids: CASSLRGARGDTQYF. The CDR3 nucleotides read TGTGCCAGCAGCTTACGGGGGGCGAGGGGGGATACGCAGTATTTT.

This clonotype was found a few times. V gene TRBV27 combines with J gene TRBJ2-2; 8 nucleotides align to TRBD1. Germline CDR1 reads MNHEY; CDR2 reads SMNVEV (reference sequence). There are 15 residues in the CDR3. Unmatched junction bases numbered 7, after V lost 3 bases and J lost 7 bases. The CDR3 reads CASSFGRGRFGELFF. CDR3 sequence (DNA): TGTGCCAGCAGTTTCGGCAGGGGGCGCTTCGGGGAGCTGTTTTTT.

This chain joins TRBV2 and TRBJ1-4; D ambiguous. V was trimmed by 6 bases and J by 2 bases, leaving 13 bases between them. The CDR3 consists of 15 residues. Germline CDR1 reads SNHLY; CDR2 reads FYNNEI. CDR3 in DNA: TGTGCCAGCAGACCCTGGGCACTTACTAATGAAAAACTGTTTTTT. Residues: CASRPWALTNEKLFF.

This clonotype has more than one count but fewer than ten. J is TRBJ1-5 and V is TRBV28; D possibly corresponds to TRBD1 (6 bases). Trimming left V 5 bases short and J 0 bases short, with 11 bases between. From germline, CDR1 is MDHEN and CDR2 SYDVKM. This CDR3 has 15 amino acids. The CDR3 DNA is TGTGCCAGCAGTGGGACACCATATAGCAATCAGCCCCAGCATTTT. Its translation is CASSGTPYSNQPQHF.

Here the CDR3 reads CAISAWGSSNTGELFF. The CDR3 DNA is TGTGCCATCAGTGCTTGGGGTAGCTCCAACACCGGGGAGCTGTTTTTT. The chain recombines TRBV10-3 with TRBJ2-2; D call uncertain. This CDR3 spans 16 amino acids. V shed 4 bases and J shed 2 bases, with 14 bases lying between them. From germline, CDR1 is ENHRY and CDR2 SYGVKD.

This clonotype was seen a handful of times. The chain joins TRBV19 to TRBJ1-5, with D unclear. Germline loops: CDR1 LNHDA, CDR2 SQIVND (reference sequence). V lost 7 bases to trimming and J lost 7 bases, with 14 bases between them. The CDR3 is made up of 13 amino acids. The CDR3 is CASKESGGQPQHF. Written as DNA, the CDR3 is TGTGCCAGTAAAGAAAGCGGCGGACAGCCCCAGCATTTT.

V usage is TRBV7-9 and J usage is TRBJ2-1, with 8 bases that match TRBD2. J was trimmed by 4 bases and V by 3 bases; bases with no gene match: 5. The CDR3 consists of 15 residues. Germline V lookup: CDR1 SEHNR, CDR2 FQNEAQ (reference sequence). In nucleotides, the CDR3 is TGTGCCAGCAGCTTTCCGGGACTAGGATACAATGAGCAGTTCTTC. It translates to CASSFPGLGYNEQFF.

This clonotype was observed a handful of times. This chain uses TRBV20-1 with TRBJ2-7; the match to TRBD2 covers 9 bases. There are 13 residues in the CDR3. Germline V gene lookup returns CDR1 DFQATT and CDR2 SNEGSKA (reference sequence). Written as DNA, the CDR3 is TGCACCCCCCGGCGGGGGGGTTTGGGTGAGCAGTACGTC. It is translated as CTPRRGGLGEQYV.

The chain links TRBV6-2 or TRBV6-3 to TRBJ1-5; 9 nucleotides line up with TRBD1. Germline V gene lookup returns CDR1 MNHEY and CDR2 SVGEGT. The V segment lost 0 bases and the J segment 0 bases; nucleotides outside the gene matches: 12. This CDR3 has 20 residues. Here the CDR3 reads CASSYSRRQGVPYSNQPQHF. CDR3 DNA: TGTGCCAGCAGTTACTCGAGGCGACAGGGGGTCCCCTATAGCAATCAGCCCCAGCATTTT.